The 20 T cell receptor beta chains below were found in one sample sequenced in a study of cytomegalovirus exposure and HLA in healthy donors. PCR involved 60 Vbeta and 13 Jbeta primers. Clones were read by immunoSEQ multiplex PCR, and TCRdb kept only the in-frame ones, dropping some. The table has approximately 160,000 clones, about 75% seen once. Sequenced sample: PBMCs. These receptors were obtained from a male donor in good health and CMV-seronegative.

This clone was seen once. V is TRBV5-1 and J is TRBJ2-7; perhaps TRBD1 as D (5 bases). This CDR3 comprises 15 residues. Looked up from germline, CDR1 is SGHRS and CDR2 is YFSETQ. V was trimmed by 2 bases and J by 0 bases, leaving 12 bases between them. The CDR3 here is CASSFRQFSSYEQYF. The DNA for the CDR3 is TGCGCCAGCAGCTTTAGACAGTTTAGCTCCTACGAGCAGTACTTC.

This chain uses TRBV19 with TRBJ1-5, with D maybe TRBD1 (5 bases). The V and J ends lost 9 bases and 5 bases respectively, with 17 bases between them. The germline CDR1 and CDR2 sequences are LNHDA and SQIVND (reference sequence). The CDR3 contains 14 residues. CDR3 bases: TGTGCCAGCAAACCCGGGACTCGTTATCAGCCCCAGCATTTT. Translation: CASKPGTRYQPQHF.

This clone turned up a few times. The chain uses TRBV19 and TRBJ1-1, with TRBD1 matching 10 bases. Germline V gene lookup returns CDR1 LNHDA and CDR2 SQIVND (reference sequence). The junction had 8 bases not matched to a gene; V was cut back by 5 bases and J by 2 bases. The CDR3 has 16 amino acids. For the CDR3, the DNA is TGTGCCAGTAGTCCTTGGACAGGGGGAGGAAACACTGAAGCTTTCTTT. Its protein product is CASSPWTGGGNTEAFF.

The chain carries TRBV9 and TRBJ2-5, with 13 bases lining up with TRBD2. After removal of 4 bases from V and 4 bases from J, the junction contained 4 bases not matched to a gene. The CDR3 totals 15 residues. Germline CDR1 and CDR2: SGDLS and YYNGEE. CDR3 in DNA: TGTGCCAGCAGCACCGGACTAGCGGGGGCAGAGACCCAGTACTTC. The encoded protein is CASSTGLAGAETQYF.

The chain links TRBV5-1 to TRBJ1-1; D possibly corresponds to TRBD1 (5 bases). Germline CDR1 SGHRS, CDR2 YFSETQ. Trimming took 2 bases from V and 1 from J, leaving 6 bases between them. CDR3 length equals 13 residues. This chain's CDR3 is CASSLQENTEAFF. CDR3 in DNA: TGCGCCAGCAGCTTACAGGAGAACACTGAAGCTTTCTTT.

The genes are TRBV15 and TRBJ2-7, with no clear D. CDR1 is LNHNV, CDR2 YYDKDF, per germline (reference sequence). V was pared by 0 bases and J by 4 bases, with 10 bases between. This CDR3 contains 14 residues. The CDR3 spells CATSRDLGLYEQYF. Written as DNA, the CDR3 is TGTGCCACCAGCAGAGATCTCGGGTTATACGAGCAGTACTTC.

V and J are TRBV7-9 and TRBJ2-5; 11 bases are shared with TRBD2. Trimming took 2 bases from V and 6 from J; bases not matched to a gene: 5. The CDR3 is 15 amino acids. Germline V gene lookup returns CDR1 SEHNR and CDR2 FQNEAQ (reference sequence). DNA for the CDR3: TGTGCCAGCAGCTTAAGTAGCGGGGGGGCAAAGACCCAGTACTTC. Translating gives CASSLSSGGAKTQYF.

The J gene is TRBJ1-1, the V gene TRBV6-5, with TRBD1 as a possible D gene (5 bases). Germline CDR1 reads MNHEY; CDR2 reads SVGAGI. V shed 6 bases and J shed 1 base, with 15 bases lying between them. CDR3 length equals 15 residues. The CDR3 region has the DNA TGTGCCAGCAGCCATGGGCTGGGGGGGAACACTGAAGCTTTCTTT. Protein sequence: CASSHGLGGNTEAFF.

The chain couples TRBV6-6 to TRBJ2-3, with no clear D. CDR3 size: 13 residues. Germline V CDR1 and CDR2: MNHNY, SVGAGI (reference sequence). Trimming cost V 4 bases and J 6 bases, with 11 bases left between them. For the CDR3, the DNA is TGTGCCAGCAGTTGGCCCGTCTTGGATACGCAGTATTTT. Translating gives CASSWPVLDTQYF.

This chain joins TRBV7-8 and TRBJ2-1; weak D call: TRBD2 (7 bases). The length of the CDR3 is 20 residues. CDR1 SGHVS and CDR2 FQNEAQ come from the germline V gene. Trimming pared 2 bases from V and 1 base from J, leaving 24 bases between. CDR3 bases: TGTGCCAGCAGCTTACAAGGAGGGGGGCCTCTAGCGGTTTCCTACAATGAGCAGTTCTTC. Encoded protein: CASSLQGGGPLAVSYNEQFF.

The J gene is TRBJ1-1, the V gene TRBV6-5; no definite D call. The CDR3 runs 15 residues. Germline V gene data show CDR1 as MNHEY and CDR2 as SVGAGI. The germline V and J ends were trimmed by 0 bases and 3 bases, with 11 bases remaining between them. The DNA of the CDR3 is TGTGCCAGCAGTTACTCAAGGAGATTGGACACTGAAGCTTTCTTT. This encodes CASSYSRRLDTEAFF.

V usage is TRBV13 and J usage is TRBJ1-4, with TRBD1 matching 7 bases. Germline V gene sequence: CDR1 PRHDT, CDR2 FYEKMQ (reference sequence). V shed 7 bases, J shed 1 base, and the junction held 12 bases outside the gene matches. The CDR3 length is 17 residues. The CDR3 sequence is CASNPRGGDQTNEKLFF. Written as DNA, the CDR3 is TGTGCCAGCAATCCAAGAGGGGGCGATCAAACTAATGAAAAACTGTTTTTT.

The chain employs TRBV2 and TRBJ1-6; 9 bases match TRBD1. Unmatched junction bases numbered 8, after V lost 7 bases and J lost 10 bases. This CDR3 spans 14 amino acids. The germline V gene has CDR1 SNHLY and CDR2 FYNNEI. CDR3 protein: CASTGGTGSSPLHF. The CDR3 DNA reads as TGTGCCAGCACCGGGGGGACAGGGTCATCACCCCTCCACTTT.

The CDR3 loop is CASKEAINQPQHF. The CDR3 coding sequence is TGTGCCAGCAAGGAGGCGATCAATCAGCCCCAGCATTTT. V and J are TRBV6-1 and TRBJ1-5, with D hard to call. Germline V gives CDR1 MNHNS, CDR2 SASEGT. The CDR3 loop spans 13 amino acids. With 7 bases removed from V and 3 bases from J, the gap between germline ends came to 10 bases.

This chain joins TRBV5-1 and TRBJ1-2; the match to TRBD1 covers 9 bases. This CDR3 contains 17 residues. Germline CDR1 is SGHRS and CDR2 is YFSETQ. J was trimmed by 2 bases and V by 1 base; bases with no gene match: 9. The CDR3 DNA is TGCGCCAGCAGCTTGACCCGATTACAGGGGGCGAACTATGGCTACACCTTC. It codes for CASSLTRLQGANYGYTF.

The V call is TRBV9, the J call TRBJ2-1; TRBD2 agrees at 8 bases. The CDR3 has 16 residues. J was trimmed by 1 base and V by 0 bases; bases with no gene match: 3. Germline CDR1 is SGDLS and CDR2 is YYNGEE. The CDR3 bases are TGTGCCAGCAGCGTAGGTAGCGGGGATTCCTACAATGAGCAGTTCTTC. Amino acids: CASSVGSGDSYNEQFF. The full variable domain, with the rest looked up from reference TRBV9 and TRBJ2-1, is DSGVTQTPKHLITATGQRVTLRCSPRSGDLSVYWYQQSLDQGLQFLIQYYNGEERAKGNILERFSAQQFPDLHSELNLSSLELGDSALYFCASSVGSGDSYNEQFFGPGTRLTVL.

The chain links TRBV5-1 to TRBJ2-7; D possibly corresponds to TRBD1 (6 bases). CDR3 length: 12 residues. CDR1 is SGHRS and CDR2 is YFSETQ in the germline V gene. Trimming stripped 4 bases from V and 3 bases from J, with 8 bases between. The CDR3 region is CASSQQGYEQYF. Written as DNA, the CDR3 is TGCGCCAGCAGCCAACAGGGCTACGAGCAGTACTTC.

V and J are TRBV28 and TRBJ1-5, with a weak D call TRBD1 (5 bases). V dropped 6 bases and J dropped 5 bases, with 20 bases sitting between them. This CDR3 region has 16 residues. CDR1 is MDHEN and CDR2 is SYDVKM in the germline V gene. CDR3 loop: CASRGPGQGWDQPQHF. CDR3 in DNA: TGTGCCAGCAGAGGACCTGGGCAGGGATGGGATCAGCCCCAGCATTTT. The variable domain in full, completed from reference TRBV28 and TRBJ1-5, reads DVKVTQSSRYLVKRTGEKVFLECVQDMDHENMFWYRQDPGLGLRLIYFSYDVKMKEKGDIPEGYSVSREKKERFSLILESASTNQTSMYLCASRGPGQGWDQPQHFGDGTRLSIL.

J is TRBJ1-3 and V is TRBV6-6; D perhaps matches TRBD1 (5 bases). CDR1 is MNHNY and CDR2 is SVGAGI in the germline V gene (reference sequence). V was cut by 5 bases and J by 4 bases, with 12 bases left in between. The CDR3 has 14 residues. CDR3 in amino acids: CASSTRVEGNTIYF. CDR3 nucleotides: TGTGCCAGCAGTACCAGGGTGGAAGGAAACACCATATATTTT.

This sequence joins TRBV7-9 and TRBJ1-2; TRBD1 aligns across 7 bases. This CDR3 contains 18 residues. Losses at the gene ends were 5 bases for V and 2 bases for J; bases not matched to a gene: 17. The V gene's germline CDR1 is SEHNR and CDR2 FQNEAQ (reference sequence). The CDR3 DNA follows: TGTGCCAGCAGCCCCCTAGGGGCAGGGGGAGTCGTCAACTATGGCTACACCTTC. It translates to CASSPLGAGGVVNYGYTF.